This T cell receptor (beta chain) was captured by sequencing in a study of T cell changes during pregnancy in multiple sclerosis. This clone was observed a handful of times. The protocol was immunoSEQ multiplex PCR, while the TCRdb copy is restricted to in-frame clones and leaves out a portion. The sample consists of approximately 43,000 clones, about 94% of them appearing once. Germline CDR1 and CDR2: SNHLY and FYNNEI. The J segment lost 3 bases and the V segment lost 4 bases, leaving 5 bases of the junction unmatched. The CDR3 runs to 16 residues. Source: CD8+ T cells from peripheral blood mononuclear cells, taken in the third trimester of pregnancy. J is TRBJ2-7 and V is TRBV2, with 14 bases lining up with TRBD2. This TCR came from a female donor with multiple sclerosis, enrolled in a pregnancy study. The chain's CDR3 is CASSGGLAGEYYEQYF. The CDR3 nucleotides read TGTGCCAGCAGTGGGGGACTAGCGGGAGAATACTACGAGCAGTACTTC. The whole variable domain, filled in from reference TRBV2 and TRBJ2-7, reads EPEVTQTPSHQVTQMGQEVILRCVPISNHLYFYWYRQILGQKVEFLVSFYNNEISEKSEIFDDQFSVERPDGSNFTLKIRSTKLEDSAMYFCASSGGLAGEYYEQYFGPGTRLTVT.